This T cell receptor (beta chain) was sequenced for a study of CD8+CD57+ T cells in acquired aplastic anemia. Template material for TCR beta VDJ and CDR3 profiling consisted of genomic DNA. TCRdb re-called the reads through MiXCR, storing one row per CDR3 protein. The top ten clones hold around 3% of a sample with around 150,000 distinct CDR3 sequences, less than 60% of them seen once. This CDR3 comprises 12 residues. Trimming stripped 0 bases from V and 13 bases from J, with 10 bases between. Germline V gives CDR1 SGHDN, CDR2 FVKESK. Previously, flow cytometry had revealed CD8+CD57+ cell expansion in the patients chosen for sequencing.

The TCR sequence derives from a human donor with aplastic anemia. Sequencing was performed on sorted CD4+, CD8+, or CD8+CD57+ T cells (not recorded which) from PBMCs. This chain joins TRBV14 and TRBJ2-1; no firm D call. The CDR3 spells CASSQEVWQQFF. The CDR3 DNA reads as TGTGCCAGCAGCCAAGAAGTATGGCAACAGTTCTTC. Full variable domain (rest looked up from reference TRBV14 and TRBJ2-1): EAGVTQFPSHSVIEKGQTVTLRCDPISGHDNLYWYRRVMGKEIKFLLHFVKESKQDESGMPNNRFLAERTGGTYSTLKVQPAELEDSGVYFCASSQEVWQQFFGPGTRLTVL.